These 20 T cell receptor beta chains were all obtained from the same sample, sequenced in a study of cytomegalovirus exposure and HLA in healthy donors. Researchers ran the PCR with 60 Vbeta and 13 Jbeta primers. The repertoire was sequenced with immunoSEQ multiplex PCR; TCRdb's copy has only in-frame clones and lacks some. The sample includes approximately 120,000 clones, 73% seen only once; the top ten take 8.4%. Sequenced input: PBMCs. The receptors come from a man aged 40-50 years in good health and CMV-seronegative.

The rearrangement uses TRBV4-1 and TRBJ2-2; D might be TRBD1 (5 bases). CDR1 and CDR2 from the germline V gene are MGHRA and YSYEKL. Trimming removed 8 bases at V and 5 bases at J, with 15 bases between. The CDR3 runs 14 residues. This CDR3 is CASAIVKGTGELFF. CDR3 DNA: TGCGCCAGCGCCATCGTAAAGGGGACCGGGGAGCTGTTTTTT.

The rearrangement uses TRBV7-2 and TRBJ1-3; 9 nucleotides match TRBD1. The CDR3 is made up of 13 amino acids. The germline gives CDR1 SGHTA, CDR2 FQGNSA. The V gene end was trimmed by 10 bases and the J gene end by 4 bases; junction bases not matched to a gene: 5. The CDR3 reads CATGTGTGNTIYF. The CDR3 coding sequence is TGTGCCACCGGGACAGGGACAGGAAACACCATATATTTT.

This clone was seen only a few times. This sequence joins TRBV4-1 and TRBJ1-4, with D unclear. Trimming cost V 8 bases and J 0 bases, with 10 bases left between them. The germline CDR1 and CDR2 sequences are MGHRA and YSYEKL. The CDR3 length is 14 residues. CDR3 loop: CASGLETTNEKLFF. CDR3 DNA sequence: TGCGCCAGCGGGCTTGAAACAACTAATGAAAAACTGTTTTTT.

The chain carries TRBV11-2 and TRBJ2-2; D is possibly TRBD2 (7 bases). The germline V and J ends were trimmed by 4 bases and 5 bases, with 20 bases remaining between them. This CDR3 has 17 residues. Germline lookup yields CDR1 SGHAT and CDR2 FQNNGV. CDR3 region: CASSSRHEGGLTGELFF. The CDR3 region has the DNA TGTGCCAGCAGCTCCCGACACGAGGGGGGGCTAACCGGGGAGCTGTTTTTT.

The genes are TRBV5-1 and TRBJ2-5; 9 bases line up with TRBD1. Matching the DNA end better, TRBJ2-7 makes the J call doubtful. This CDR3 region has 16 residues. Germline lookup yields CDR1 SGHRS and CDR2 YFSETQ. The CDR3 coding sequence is TGCGCCAGCAGCTTGTCTTGGGGACAGGGTCCCAACGAGCAGTACTTC. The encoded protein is CASSLSWGQGPNEQYF.

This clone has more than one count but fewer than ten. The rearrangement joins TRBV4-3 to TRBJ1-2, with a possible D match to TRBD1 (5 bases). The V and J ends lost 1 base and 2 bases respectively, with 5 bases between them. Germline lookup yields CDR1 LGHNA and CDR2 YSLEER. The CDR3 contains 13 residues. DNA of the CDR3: TGCGCCAGCAGCCAAGGACAGAACTATGGCTACACCTTC. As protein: CASSQGQNYGYTF.

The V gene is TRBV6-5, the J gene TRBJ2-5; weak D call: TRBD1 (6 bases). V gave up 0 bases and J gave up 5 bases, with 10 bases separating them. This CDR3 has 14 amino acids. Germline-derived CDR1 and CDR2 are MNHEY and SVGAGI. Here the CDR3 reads CASSYSGTFETQYF. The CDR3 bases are TGTGCCAGCAGTTACTCCGGGACATTCGAGACCCAGTACTTC.

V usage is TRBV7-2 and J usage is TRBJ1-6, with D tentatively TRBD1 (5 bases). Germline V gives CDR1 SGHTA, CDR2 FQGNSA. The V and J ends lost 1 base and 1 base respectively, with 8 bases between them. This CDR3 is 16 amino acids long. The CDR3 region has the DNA TGTGCCAGCAGCTTAGTCGGGGGATCCTATAATTCACCCCTCCACTTT. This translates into CASSLVGGSYNSPLHF.

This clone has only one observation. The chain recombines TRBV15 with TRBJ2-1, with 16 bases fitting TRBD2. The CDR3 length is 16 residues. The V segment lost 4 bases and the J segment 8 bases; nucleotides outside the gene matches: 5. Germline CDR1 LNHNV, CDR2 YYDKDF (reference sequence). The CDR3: CATSMGTSGGAHEQFF. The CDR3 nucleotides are TGTGCCACCAGCATGGGGACTAGCGGGGGGGCACATGAGCAGTTCTTC.

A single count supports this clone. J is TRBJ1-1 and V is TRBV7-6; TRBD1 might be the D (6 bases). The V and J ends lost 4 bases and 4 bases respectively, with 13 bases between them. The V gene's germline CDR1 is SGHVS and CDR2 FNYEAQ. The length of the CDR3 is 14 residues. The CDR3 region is CASSSRGVGTEAFF. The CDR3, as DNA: TGTGCCAGCAGCTCCAGGGGAGTTGGCACTGAAGCTTTCTTT.

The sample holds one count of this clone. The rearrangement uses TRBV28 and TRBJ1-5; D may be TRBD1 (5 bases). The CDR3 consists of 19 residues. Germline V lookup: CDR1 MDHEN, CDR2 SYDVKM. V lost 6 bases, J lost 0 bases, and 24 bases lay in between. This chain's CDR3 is CASSSTDQPWGDSNQPQHF. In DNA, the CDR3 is TGTGCCAGCAGCTCAACGGACCAACCATGGGGCGATAGCAATCAGCCCCAGCATTTT.

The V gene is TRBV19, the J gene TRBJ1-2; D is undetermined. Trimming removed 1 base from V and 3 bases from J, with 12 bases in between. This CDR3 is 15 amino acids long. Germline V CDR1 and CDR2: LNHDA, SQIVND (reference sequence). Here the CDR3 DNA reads TGTGCCAGTAGTATAGCATCCTTCGAGGACTATGGCTACACCTTC. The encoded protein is CASSIASFEDYGYTF.

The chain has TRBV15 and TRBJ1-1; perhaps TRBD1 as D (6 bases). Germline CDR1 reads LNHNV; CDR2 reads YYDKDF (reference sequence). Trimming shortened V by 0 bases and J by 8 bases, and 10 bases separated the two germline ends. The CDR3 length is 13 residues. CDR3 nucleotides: TGTGCCACCAGCAGAGATTTAGGGGGAGAAGCTTTCTTT. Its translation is CATSRDLGGEAFF.

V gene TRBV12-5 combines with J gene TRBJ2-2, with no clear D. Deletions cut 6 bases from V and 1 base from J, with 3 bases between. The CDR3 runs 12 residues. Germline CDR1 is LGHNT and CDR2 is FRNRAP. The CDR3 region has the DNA TGTGCTAGTGGCCTGAACACCGGGGAGCTGTTTTTT. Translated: CASGLNTGELFF.

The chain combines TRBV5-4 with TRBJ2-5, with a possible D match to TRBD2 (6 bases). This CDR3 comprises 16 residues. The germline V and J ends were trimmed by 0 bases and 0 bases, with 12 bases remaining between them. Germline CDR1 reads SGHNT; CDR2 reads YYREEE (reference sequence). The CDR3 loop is CASSLGGGGYQETQYF. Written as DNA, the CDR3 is TGTGCCAGCAGCTTGGGCGGTGGGGGGTACCAAGAGACCCAGTACTTC.

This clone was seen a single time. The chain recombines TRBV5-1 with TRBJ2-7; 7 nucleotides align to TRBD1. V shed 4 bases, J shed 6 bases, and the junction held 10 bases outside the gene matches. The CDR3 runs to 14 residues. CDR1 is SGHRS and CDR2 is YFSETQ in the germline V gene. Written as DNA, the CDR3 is TGCGCCAGCAGCAGGGCACAGGGGAATGGCGAGCAGTACTTC. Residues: CASSRAQGNGEQYF. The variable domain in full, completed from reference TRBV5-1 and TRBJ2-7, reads KAGVTQTPRYLIKTRGQQVTLSCSPISGHRSVSWYQQTPGQGLQFLFEYFSETQRNKGNFPGRFSGRQFSNSRSEMNVSTLELGDSALYLCASSRAQGNGEQYFGPGTRLTVT.

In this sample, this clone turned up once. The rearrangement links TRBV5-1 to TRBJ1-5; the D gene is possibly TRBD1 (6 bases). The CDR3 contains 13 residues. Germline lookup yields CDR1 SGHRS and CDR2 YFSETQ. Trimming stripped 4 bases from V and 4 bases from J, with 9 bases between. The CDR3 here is CASSPGTNQPQHF. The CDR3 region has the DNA TGCGCCAGCAGCCCGGGGACAAATCAGCCCCAGCATTTT.

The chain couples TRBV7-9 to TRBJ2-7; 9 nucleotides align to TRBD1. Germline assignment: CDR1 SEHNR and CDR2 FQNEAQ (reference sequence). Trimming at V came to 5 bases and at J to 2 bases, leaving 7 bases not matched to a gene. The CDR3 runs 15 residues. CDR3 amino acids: CASSGLDRGPYEQYF. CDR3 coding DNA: TGTGCCAGCAGCGGCCTGGACAGGGGTCCCTACGAGCAGTACTTC. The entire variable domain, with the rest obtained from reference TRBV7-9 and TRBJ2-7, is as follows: DTGVSQNPRHKITKRGQNVTFRCDPISEHNRLYWYRQTLGQGPEFLTYFQNEAQLEKSRLLSDRFSAERPKGSFSTLEIQRTEQGDSAMYLCASSGLDRGPYEQYFGPGTRLTVT.

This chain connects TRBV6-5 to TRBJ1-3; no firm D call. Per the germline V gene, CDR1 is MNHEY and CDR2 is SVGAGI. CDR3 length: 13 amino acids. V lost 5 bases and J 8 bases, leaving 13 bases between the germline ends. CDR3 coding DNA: TGTGCCAGCAGTGAAGCGCTCGGTTACACCATATATTTT. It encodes CASSEALGYTIYF.

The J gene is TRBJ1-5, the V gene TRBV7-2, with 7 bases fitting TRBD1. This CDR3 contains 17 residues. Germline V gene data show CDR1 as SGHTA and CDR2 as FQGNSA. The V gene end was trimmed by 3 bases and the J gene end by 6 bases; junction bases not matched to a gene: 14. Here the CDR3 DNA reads TGTGCCAGCAGCTTTAACGTCCTGCCAGGGGGAGGTCAGCCCCAGCATTTT. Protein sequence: CASSFNVLPGGGQPQHF. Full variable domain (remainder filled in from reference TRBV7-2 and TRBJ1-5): GAGVSQSPSNKVTEKGKDVELRCDPISGHTALYWYRQSLGQGLEFLIYFQGNSAPDKSGLPSDRFSAERTGGSVSTLTIQRTQQEDSAVYLCASSFNVLPGGGQPQHFGDGTRLSIL.